This is a list of T cell receptor beta chains from one sample in a study of graft-versus-host responses after intestinal transplantation. No antigens are known for them. Profiled with immunoSEQ multiplex PCR; TCRdb holds only in-frame clones, not every one. The top ten clones hold more than 0.095% of a sample with tens of thousands of clones, around 91% of them seen once. The sample in question was unstimulated CD4+ T cells sorted from spleen or lymph node cells, obtained before intestinal transplant. All receptors come from a human donor who received an intestinal transplant. Both conserved end residues are part of each CDR3. A D gene is named only where the DNA matches it firmly. The size of a clone is reported for some rows only, either as once, few or many, or as a class for expanded clones.

v_gene: TRBV9
abundance: NA
j_gene: TRBJ2-6
d_gene: NA
CDR3aa: CASTQPGAFSGANVLTF
CDR3nt: TGTGCCAGCACCCAGCCTGGGGCGTTCTCTGGGGCCAACGTCCTGACTTTC

v_gene: TRBV4-3
abundance: NA
j_gene: TRBJ1-2
d_gene: TRBD1
CDR3aa: CASSQAAGTGYGYTF
CDR3nt: TGCGCCAGCAGCCAAGCCGCCGGGACAGGGTATGGCTACACCTTC

v_gene: TRBV6-1
abundance: NA
j_gene: TRBJ1-2
d_gene: NA
CDR3aa: CASSEIRGIDGYTF
CDR3nt: TGTGCCAGCAGTGAAATCCGGGGAATTGATGGCTACACCTTC

v_gene: TRBV7-9
abundance: NA
j_gene: TRBJ1-6
d_gene: NA
CDR3aa: CASSLFFSWDILESPLHF
CDR3nt: TGTGCCAGCAGCTTATTTTTTTCCTGGGACATCTTAGAGTCACCCCTCCACTTT

v_gene: TRBV7-9
abundance: NA
j_gene: TRBJ1-4
d_gene: NA
CDR3aa: CASSVQGNEKLFF
CDR3nt: TGTGCCAGCAGCGTTCAGGGCAATGAAAAACTGTTTTTT

v_gene: TRBV9
abundance: NA
j_gene: TRBJ2-5
d_gene: NA
CDR3aa: CASSLLPGHGGTQETQYF
CDR3nt: TGTGCCAGCAGCCTCCTCCCCGGCCATGGCGGAACACAAGAGACCCAGTACTTC

v_gene: TRBV7-8
abundance: NA
j_gene: TRBJ1-6
d_gene: NA
CDR3aa: CASSLQNSPLHF
CDR3nt: TGTGCCAGCAGCTTACAGAATTCACCCCTCCACTTT

v_gene: TRBV6-6
abundance: NA
j_gene: TRBJ1-5
d_gene: NA
CDR3aa: CASRVDSGNQPQHF
CDR3nt: TGTGCCAGCAGGGTAGACAGCGGCAATCAGCCCCAGCATTTT

v_gene: TRBV7-2
abundance: NA
j_gene: TRBJ1-2
d_gene: NA
CDR3aa: CASSLVGLGYTF
CDR3nt: TGTGCCAGCAGCTTAGTCGGGTTAGGCTACACCTTC

v_gene: TRBV5-4
abundance: NA
j_gene: TRBJ2-7
d_gene: TRBD2
CDR3aa: CASSSHSGTSGGFYEQYF
CDR3nt: TGTGCCAGCAGCTCTCACTCCGGGACTAGCGGGGGTTTCTACGAGCAGTACTTC

v_gene: TRBV14
abundance: NA
j_gene: TRBJ1-2
d_gene: NA
CDR3aa: CASSLHSRGYTF
CDR3nt: TGTGCCAGCAGCCTTCACAGCAGGGGCTACACCTTC

v_gene: TRBV6-5
abundance: NA
j_gene: TRBJ1-6
d_gene: NA
CDR3aa: CASRLGAAVNSPLHF
CDR3nt: TGTGCCAGCAGGCTAGGGGCCGCAGTTAATTCACCCCTCCACTTT

v_gene: TRBV18
abundance: NA
j_gene: TRBJ2-7
d_gene: NA
CDR3aa: CASSYRESYEQYF
CDR3nt: TGTGCCAGCTCATACAGGGAGTCCTACGAGCAGTACTTC

v_gene: TRBV28
abundance: NA
j_gene: TRBJ1-2
d_gene: NA
CDR3aa: CASTSRQLGLDGYTF
CDR3nt: TGTGCCAGCACCTCTAGACAGCTCGGCCTAGATGGCTACACCTTC

v_gene: TRBV4-3
abundance: NA
j_gene: TRBJ1-2
d_gene: NA
CDR3aa: CASSQESGYYGYTF
CDR3nt: TGCGCCAGCAGCCAAGAAAGCGGTTACTATGGCTACACCTTC

v_gene: TRBV28
abundance: NA
j_gene: TRBJ1-6
d_gene: TRBD1
CDR3aa: CASIGGAGSPLHF
CDR3nt: TGTGCCAGTATAGGGGGCGCGGGTTCACCCCTCCACTTT

v_gene: TRBV6-1
abundance: once
j_gene: TRBJ1-3
d_gene: TRBD1
CDR3aa: CASSGQGVSGNTIYF
CDR3nt: TGTGCCAGCAGTGGCCAGGGGGTCTCTGGAAACACCATATATTTT

v_gene: TRBV7-9
abundance: NA
j_gene: TRBJ2-3
d_gene: NA
CDR3aa: CASSQTGHPRSTDTQYF
CDR3nt: TGTGCCAGCAGCCAGACGGGACACCCGAGAAGCACAGATACGCAGTATTTT

v_gene: TRBV4-3
abundance: NA
j_gene: TRBJ1-2
d_gene: TRBD1
CDR3aa: CASSPGQATYGYTF
CDR3nt: TGCGCCAGCAGCCCTGGACAGGCGACCTATGGCTACACCTTC

v_gene: TRBV10-2
abundance: NA
j_gene: TRBJ1-1
d_gene: TRBD1
CDR3aa: CASSGQGALNTEAFF
CDR3nt: TGCGCCAGCAGTGGACAGGGGGCCCTGAACACTGAAGCTTTCTTT

v_gene: TRBV6-5
abundance: NA
j_gene: TRBJ2-1
d_gene: NA
CDR3aa: CASNKGGSYNEQFF
CDR3nt: TGTGCCAGCAATAAGGGAGGATCCTACAATGAGCAGTTCTTC

v_gene: TRBV6-1
abundance: NA
j_gene: TRBJ1-1
d_gene: TRBD1
CDR3aa: CASGRPTGVNTEAFF
CDR3nt: TGTGCCAGCGGGAGGCCGACAGGGGTGAACACTGAAGCTTTCTTT

v_gene: TRBV7-2
abundance: NA
j_gene: TRBJ2-3
d_gene: NA
CDR3aa: CASSFPAGSTDTQYF
CDR3nt: TGTGCCAGCAGCTTTCCGGCGGGTAGCACAGATACGCAGTATTTT

v_gene: TRBV30
abundance: NA
j_gene: TRBJ1-2
d_gene: TRBD1
CDR3aa: CASGTGGIGGYTF
CDR3nt: TGTGCCAGTGGGACAGGGGGTATCGGTGGCTACACCTTC

v_gene: TRBV18
abundance: NA
j_gene: TRBJ2-1
d_gene: TRBD2
CDR3aa: CASSLAGGRRYEQFF
CDR3nt: TGTGCCAGCTCACTTGCGGGGGGCCGACGGTATGAGCAGTTCTTC

v_gene: TRBV10-3
abundance: NA
j_gene: TRBJ1-1
d_gene: NA
CDR3aa: CAISRNGNTEAFF
CDR3nt: TGTGCCATCAGCAGGAACGGTAACACTGAAGCTTTCTTT

v_gene: TRBV19
abundance: NA
j_gene: TRBJ2-5
d_gene: NA
CDR3aa: CASTLCGHQETQYF
CDR3nt: TGTGCCAGCACCCTGTGTGGGCATCAAGAGACCCAGTACTTC

v_gene: TRBV5-1
abundance: once
j_gene: TRBJ1-2
d_gene: TRBD1
CDR3aa: CASSFDRGGYTF
CDR3nt: TGCGCCAGCAGCTTCGACAGGGGCGGCTACACCTTC

v_gene: TRBV19
abundance: NA
j_gene: TRBJ2-1
d_gene: TRBD1
CDR3aa: CASSRNRGEEQFF
CDR3nt: TGTGCCAGTAGTAGAAACAGGGGTGAGGAGCAGTTCTTC

v_gene: TRBV7-9
abundance: NA
j_gene: TRBJ2-1
d_gene: NA
CDR3aa: CASSLRGTEQFF
CDR3nt: TGTGCCAGCAGCTTGAGGGGGACCGAGCAGTTCTTC

v_gene: TRBV19
abundance: NA
j_gene: TRBJ1-5
d_gene: NA
CDR3aa: CANRVSGNQPQHF
CDR3nt: TGTGCCAATCGGGTCTCTGGCAATCAGCCCCAGCATTTT

v_gene: TRBV15
abundance: NA
j_gene: TRBJ1-1
d_gene: TRBD1
CDR3aa: CATSRGKRDRVIEAFF
CDR3nt: TGTGCCACCAGCAGAGGGAAGCGGGACAGGGTCATTGAAGCTTTCTTT

v_gene: TRBV14
abundance: NA
j_gene: TRBJ1-2
d_gene: NA
CDR3aa: CASSQVKLTGPDGYTF
CDR3nt: TGTGCCAGCAGCCAAGTAAAACTTACAGGGCCGGATGGCTACACCTTC

v_gene: TRBV6-5
abundance: NA
j_gene: TRBJ2-1
d_gene: TRBD2
CDR3aa: CASSAKAGGINEQFF
CDR3nt: TGTGCCAGCAGTGCAAAAGCGGGGGGGATCAATGAGCAGTTCTTC

v_gene: TRBV2
abundance: NA
j_gene: TRBJ1-2
d_gene: TRBD1
CDR3aa: CASTRQGAGTF
CDR3nt: TGTGCCAGCACCAGACAGGGGGCGGGGACCTTC

v_gene: TRBV28
abundance: NA
j_gene: TRBJ1-2
d_gene: NA
CDR3aa: CASSPAANYGYTF
CDR3nt: TGTGCCAGCAGTCCGGCAGCGAACTATGGCTACACCTTC

v_gene: TRBV19
abundance: NA
j_gene: TRBJ1-1
d_gene: NA
CDR3aa: CASRSFRQANTEAFF
CDR3nt: TGTGCTAGTAGGTCTTTTAGGCAGGCGAACACTGAAGCTTTCTTT

v_gene: TRBV9
abundance: NA
j_gene: TRBJ2-5
d_gene: TRBD1
CDR3aa: CASSSRDRGQETQYF
CDR3nt: TGTGCCAGCAGCTCCCGGGACAGGGGGCAAGAGACCCAGTACTTC

v_gene: TRBV10-2
abundance: once
j_gene: TRBJ2-3
d_gene: NA
CDR3aa: CASSITDTQYF
CDR3nt: TGCGCCAGCAGTATAACAGATACGCAGTATTTT

v_gene: TRBV11-2
abundance: NA
j_gene: TRBJ2-7
d_gene: NA
CDR3aa: CASSAAYEQYF
CDR3nt: TGTGCCAGCAGCGCAGCCTACGAGCAGTACTTC

v_gene: TRBV10-2
abundance: NA
j_gene: TRBJ2-1
d_gene: TRBD2
CDR3aa: CASSDLGGAYNEQFF
CDR3nt: TGCGCCAGCAGTGATTTGGGGGGGGCCTACAATGAGCAGTTCTTC

v_gene: TRBV4-3
abundance: NA
j_gene: TRBJ1-4
d_gene: TRBD1
CDR3aa: CASSHEGAPREKLFF
CDR3nt: TGCGCCAGCAGCCATGAGGGGGCGCCGAGGGAAAAACTGTTTTTT

v_gene: TRBV25-1
abundance: NA
j_gene: TRBJ2-1
d_gene: TRBD1
CDR3aa: CASSEYGQGNELGEQFF
CDR3nt: TGTGCCAGCAGTGAATATGGACAGGGGAATGAGTTGGGTGAGCAGTTCTTC

v_gene: TRBV19
abundance: NA
j_gene: TRBJ1-1
d_gene: NA
CDR3aa: CASSIVRGTEAFF
CDR3nt: TGTGCCAGTAGTATAGTCCGAGGGACTGAAGCTTTCTTT

v_gene: TRBV7-9
abundance: NA
j_gene: TRBJ2-1
d_gene: NA
CDR3aa: CASSINVGEQFF
CDR3nt: TGTGCCAGCAGCATAAACGTCGGTGAGCAGTTCTTC

v_gene: TRBV2
abundance: NA
j_gene: TRBJ2-7
d_gene: TRBD1
CDR3aa: CASSRDRAYEQYF
CDR3nt: TGTGCCAGCAGCCGGGACAGGGCCTACGAGCAGTACTTC

v_gene: TRBV11-3
abundance: NA
j_gene: TRBJ2-5
d_gene: TRBD2
CDR3aa: CASSFKLAGGLLETQYF
CDR3nt: TGTGCCAGCAGCTTCAAGCTAGCGGGGGGACTTCTGGAGACCCAGTACTTC

v_gene: TRBV29-1
abundance: NA
j_gene: TRBJ1-1
d_gene: NA
CDR3aa: CSVTGHLNTEAFF
CDR3nt: TGCAGCGTGACGGGACACCTGAACACTGAAGCTTTCTTT

v_gene: TRBV5-6
abundance: NA
j_gene: TRBJ1-1
d_gene: TRBD1
CDR3aa: CASSYRDRNTEAFF
CDR3nt: TGTGCCAGCAGCTACCGGGACAGGAACACTGAAGCTTTCTTT

v_gene: TRBV6-6
abundance: NA
j_gene: TRBJ1-5
d_gene: NA
CDR3aa: CASSPAGGTFNQPQHF
CDR3nt: TGTGCCAGCAGTCCGGCGGGGGGAACTTTCAATCAGCCCCAGCATTTT

v_gene: TRBV19
abundance: NA
j_gene: TRBJ1-6
d_gene: TRBD1
CDR3aa: CASSRGQGISPLHF
CDR3nt: TGTGCCAGTAGTAGGGGACAGGGTATTTCACCCCTCCACTTT

v_gene: TRBV6-1
abundance: NA
j_gene: TRBJ1-2
d_gene: TRBD1
CDR3aa: CASSGPGQGISYRGYTF
CDR3nt: TGTGCCAGCAGTGGTCCGGGACAGGGTATAAGCTATCGTGGCTACACCTTC

v_gene: TRBV6-5
abundance: NA
j_gene: TRBJ2-5
d_gene: TRBD2
CDR3aa: CASSYGLARETQYF
CDR3nt: TGTGCCAGCAGTTACGGACTAGCTCGGGAGACCCAGTACTTC

v_gene: TRBV6-1
abundance: NA
j_gene: TRBJ1-5
d_gene: TRBD1
CDR3aa: CASSVGTGDQPQHF
CDR3nt: TGTGCCAGCAGTGTAGGGACAGGGGATCAGCCCCAGCATTTT

v_gene: TRBV2
abundance: NA
j_gene: TRBJ1-5
d_gene: NA
CDR3aa: CASSEVYSNQPQHF
CDR3nt: TGTGCCAGCAGTGAAGTCTATAGCAATCAGCCCCAGCATTTT

v_gene: TRBV4-3
abundance: NA
j_gene: TRBJ2-3
d_gene: TRBD1
CDR3aa: CASSHLRGLGTDTQYF
CDR3nt: TGCGCCAGCAGCCATCTCAGGGGGCTCGGCACAGATACGCAGTATTTT